This entry lists 15 T cell receptor beta chains sequenced from one sample in a study of T cell responses to AZD1222 COVID-19 vaccine. Measured with immunoSEQ multiplex PCR; TCRdb has only the in-frame clones, and not every one. This sample yields some 200,000 clones, of which around 94% are seen a single time; 1.5% to 2% belongs to the top ten. Sequenced material: peripheral blood, taken 28 days after the second dose of the MenACWY control vaccine. The receptors originated from an adult who received the MenACWY meningococcal vaccine as a control.

This clone came up once. In nucleotides, the CDR3 is TGTGCCATCAGTGTTAGTAGGGAATCACCCCTCCACTTT. Protein sequence: CAISVSRESPLHF. This rearrangement joins TRBV10-3 to TRBJ1-6, with D uncertain. CDR3 size: 13 residues. Looked up from germline, CDR1 is ENHRY and CDR2 is SYGVKD. Between the trimmed V and J ends, which lost 4 bases and 10 bases, there was a span of 11 bases.

This clone was detected once. This rearrangement joins TRBV11-3 to TRBJ2-5; D may be TRBD2 (6 bases). This CDR3 contains 15 residues. The V gene lost 5 bases and the J gene lost 1 base, with 14 bases spanning the gap. Germline V CDR1 and CDR2: SGHNT, YENEEA. CDR3 sequence: CASSPGGASQETQYF. DNA of the CDR3: TGTGCCAGCAGCCCCGGAGGGGCCAGCCAAGAGACCCAGTACTTC.

The chain joins TRBV18 to TRBJ2-1; TRBD1 or TRBD2 may be the D gene (6 bases each). Germline V gene lookup returns CDR1 KGHSH and CDR2 LQKENI. V was trimmed by 5 bases and J by 7 bases, leaving 21 bases between them. CDR3 size: 16 residues. As DNA, the CDR3 is TGTGCCAGCTCAGTCTGGGAGGACAGCGCGGGGAATGAGCAGTTCTTC. It codes for CASSVWEDSAGNEQFF.

The chain carries TRBV27 and TRBJ1-2, with TRBD1 as a possible D gene (5 bases). The CDR3 is made up of 13 amino acids. Germline loops: CDR1 MNHEY, CDR2 SMNVEV (reference sequence). Trimming took off 3 bases at V and 6 bases at J, with 11 bases between the two ends. CDR3 coding DNA: TGTGCCAGCAGTTTCGGGCGGGGCAATGGCTACACCTTC. Its translation is CASSFGRGNGYTF.

The chain couples TRBV13 to TRBJ1-6; D possibly corresponds to TRBD1 (5 bases). With 3 bases removed from V and 7 bases from J, the gap between germline ends came to 10 bases. The CDR3 runs to 14 residues. Germline V CDR1 and CDR2: PRHDT, FYEKMQ (reference sequence). CDR3 amino acids: CASSFTGGNSPLHF. CDR3 coding DNA: TGTGCCAGCAGCTTTACGGGGGGGAATTCACCCCTCCACTTT.

The chain carries TRBV28 and TRBJ2-7; 7 bases are shared with TRBD1. The V segment lost 5 bases and the J segment 4 bases; nucleotides outside the gene matches: 2. The CDR3 length is 12 residues. Germline CDR1 MDHEN, CDR2 SYDVKM. The CDR3 here is CASSQDRYEQYF. In nucleotides, the CDR3 is TGTGCCAGCAGTCAGGACAGGTACGAGCAGTACTTC.

The chain links TRBV5-1 to TRBJ2-7; no reliable D call. The CDR3 totals 14 residues. Germline V gene lookup returns CDR1 SGHRS and CDR2 YFSETQ. Trimming pared 0 bases from V and 2 bases from J, leaving 9 bases between. In DNA form, the CDR3 reads TGCGCCAGCAGCTTGGAAGGCCAGACCTACGAGCAGTACTTC. Its translation is CASSLEGQTYEQYF. Full variable domain (rest looked up from reference TRBV5-1 and TRBJ2-7): KAGVTQTPRYLIKTRGQQVTLSCSPISGHRSVSWYQQTPGQGLQFLFEYFSETQRNKGNFPGRFSGRQFSNSRSEMNVSTLELGDSALYLCASSLEGQTYEQYFGPGTRLTVT.

The rearrangement uses TRBV7-9 and TRBJ2-1; unclear D gene. V was clipped by 3 bases and J by 5 bases, with 5 bases between them. The CDR3 length is 12 residues. Germline V lookup: CDR1 SEHNR, CDR2 FQNEAQ (reference sequence). The CDR3 DNA follows: TGTGCCAGCAGCTTTACTAACAATGAGCAGTTCTTC. Amino acid sequence: CASSFTNNEQFF. The whole variable domain, filled in from reference TRBV7-9 and TRBJ2-1, reads DTGVSQNPRHKITKRGQNVTFRCDPISEHNRLYWYRQTLGQGPEFLTYFQNEAQLEKSRLLSDRFSAERPKGSFSTLEIQRTEQGDSAMYLCASSFTNNEQFFGPGTRLTVL.

The V and J genes are TRBV27 and TRBJ1-2, with a possible D match to TRBD1 (6 bases). This CDR3 comprises 14 residues. V lost 0 bases, J lost 6 bases, and 11 bases lay in between. In germline, CDR1 is MNHEY, CDR2 SMNVEV (reference sequence). The CDR3 coding sequence is TGTGCCAGCAGTTTATCTGGGGGCGCAAATGGCTACACCTTC. This encodes CASSLSGGANGYTF.

As DNA, the CDR3 is TGTGCCAGCAGCCTAAAAGCGGGAGGGCAACGGCAGTACTTC. Its translation: CASSLKAGGQRQYF. The rearrangement uses TRBV3-1 (or the pseudogene TRBV3-2) and TRBJ2-7; TRBD2 aligns across 10 bases. The CDR3 covers 14 residues. Germline trimming cut 4 bases from V and 9 bases from J; bases unmatched to any gene: 9. CDR1 and CDR2 from the germline V gene are LGHDT and YNNKEL (reference sequence).

Turning to this clone: The sample contains more than one DNA sequence encoding this CDR3. The genes are TRBV18 and TRBJ2-7; D uncertain. CDR1 and CDR2 (germline): KGHSH, LQKENI. The CDR3 covers 13 residues. The V gene lost 1 base and the J gene lost 0 bases, with 4 bases spanning the gap. DNA of the CDR3: TGTGCCAGCTCACCACGGGACTCCTACGAGCAGTACTTC. This encodes CASSPRDSYEQYF.

The chain couples TRBV18 to TRBJ1-5; D may be TRBD1 (5 bases). The V gene's germline CDR1 is KGHSH and CDR2 LQKENI. The ends were cut back, 3 bases at V and 0 bases at J, with 9 bases in the middle. The CDR3 runs 15 residues. The CDR3 DNA sequence: TGTGCCAGCTCACCTCGACAGTATAGCAATCAGCCCCAGCATTTT. This translates into CASSPRQYSNQPQHF.

This rearrangement joins TRBV7-9 to TRBJ2-1; no clear D. V was pared by 1 base and J by 7 bases, with 8 bases between. The CDR3 is 13 residues long. CDR1 SEHNR and CDR2 FQNEAQ come from the germline V gene (reference sequence). Here the CDR3 reads CASSLVAVNEQFF. In DNA, the CDR3 is TGTGCCAGCAGCTTAGTGGCCGTAAATGAGCAGTTCTTC.

DNA for the CDR3: TGTGCCAGCAGCCAAGCCCGTATGTCCGGCTACACCTTC. Amino acid sequence: CASSQARMSGYTF. The V call is TRBV3-1 (or the pseudogene TRBV3-2), the J call TRBJ1-2; D call uncertain. Germline lookup yields CDR1 LGHDT and CDR2 YNNKEL (reference sequence). The CDR3 is made up of 13 amino acids. V was trimmed by 1 base and J by 8 bases, leaving 11 bases between them.

This chain joins TRBV28 and TRBJ1-3; a possible D gene is TRBD1 (5 bases). This CDR3 region has 16 residues. Trimming pared 5 bases from V and 2 bases from J, leaving 16 bases between. Germline CDR1 and CDR2: MDHEN and SYDVKM. CDR3 coding DNA: TGTGCCAGCAGTCCCCACGGGGGAGAAGCTGGAAACACCATATATTTT. Translation: CASSPHGGEAGNTIYF.